The 24 T cell receptor beta chains in this list originate from one sample, sequenced in a study of blood T cell repertoires in COVID-19. Profiling relied on immunoSEQ multiplex PCR, and the TCRdb table lists in-frame clones only, not all of them. There are a few hundred thousand clones in the sample; 80% to 90% occur only once, and approximately 10% lies in the top ten. Sequenced material: peripheral blood. The receptors were sampled from a man aged 50 to 59 with active or convalescent COVID-19.

This chain connects TRBV14 to TRBJ1-2; 8 bases map to TRBD1. This CDR3 is 14 amino acids long. Per the germline V gene, CDR1 is SGHDN and CDR2 is FVKESK. V lost 4 bases and J lost 5; bases outside the gene matches: 6. CDR3 sequence: CASSPQGAVYGYTF. CDR3 nucleotide sequence: TGTGCCAGCAGCCCTCAGGGGGCGGTGTATGGCTACACCTTC.

This chain uses TRBV9 with TRBJ2-3; the match to TRBD2 covers 12 bases. Trimming removed 3 bases from V and 0 bases from J; junction bases left unmatched: 8. The CDR3 is made up of 18 amino acids. Germline CDR1 and CDR2: SGDLS and YYNGEE. CDR3 amino acids: CASSERDGTSGSTDTQYF. In DNA, the CDR3 is TGTGCCAGCAGCGAGAGGGATGGGACTAGCGGGAGCACAGATACGCAGTATTTT.

The chain combines TRBV11-2 with TRBJ2-3, with D maybe TRBD1 (6 bases). Trimming took 3 bases from V and 2 from J, leaving 15 bases between them. The CDR3 spans 16 residues. Germline V gene lookup returns CDR1 SGHAT and CDR2 FQNNGV. CDR3 sequence: CASSFNRAPTTDTQYF. The DNA for the CDR3 is TGTGCCAGCAGCTTCAACAGGGCTCCAACCACAGATACGCAGTATTTT.

The chain recombines TRBV5-5 with TRBJ2-1; weak D call: TRBD2 (5 bases). The CDR3 spans 16 residues. The V gene's germline CDR1 is SGHKS and CDR2 YYEKEE (reference sequence). Trimming cost V 0 bases and J 4 bases, with 14 bases left between them. In DNA form, the CDR3 reads TGTGCCAGCAGCTTGGGTGGCGCAACTAGGTACAATGAGCAGTTCTTC. Translated: CASSLGGATRYNEQFF.

The chain couples TRBV23-1 to TRBJ2-3, with no clear D. TRBV23-1 is placed among ORFs of uncertain function. V lost 3 bases and J 8 bases, leaving 18 bases between the germline ends. CDR3 size: 15 residues. CDR3 DNA: TGCGCCAGCAGTCACCGCACGAGCACCACCGGTACGCAGTATTTT. Translating gives CASSHRTSTTGTQYF.

The rearrangement links TRBV27 to TRBJ2-1; TRBD2 matches at 12 bases. There are 14 residues in the CDR3. Germline CDR1 and CDR2: MNHEY and SMNVEV (reference sequence). The V segment lost 7 bases and the J segment 7 bases; nucleotides outside the gene matches: 5. The CDR3 DNA follows: TGTGCCAGCACGCGACTAGCGGGAGATAATGAGCAGTTCTTC. Residues: CASTRLAGDNEQFF.

The V and J genes are TRBV9 and TRBJ2-7; D remains ambiguous. V dropped 0 bases and J dropped 0 bases, with 7 bases sitting between them. The germline V gene has CDR1 SGDLS and CDR2 YYNGEE. The CDR3 contains 14 residues. DNA of the CDR3: TGTGCCAGCAGCGTAGGCGGAGACTCCTACGAGCAGTACTTC. Translation gives CASSVGGDSYEQYF. Using reference TRBV9 and TRBJ2-7 for the parts outside the CDR3, the full variable domain is DSGVTQTPKHLITATGQRVTLRCSPRSGDLSVYWYQQSLDQGLQFLIQYYNGEERAKGNILERFSAQQFPDLHSELNLSSLELGDSALYFCASSVGGDSYEQYFGPGTRLTVT.

This chain uses TRBV7-9 with TRBJ1-5; D is ambiguous. The V end lost 5 bases, the J end lost 4 bases, and 9 bases lay between the germline ends. From germline, CDR1 is SEHNR and CDR2 FQNEAQ (reference sequence). The CDR3 is 13 amino acids. The DNA of the CDR3 is TGTGCCAGCAGCCCGATCCGGAATCAGCCCCAGCATTTT. This sequence encodes CASSPIRNQPQHF.

The chain carries TRBV7-2 and TRBJ2-7, with a tentative D call TRBD2 (6 bases). The CDR3 spans 16 residues. Trimming took 0 bases from V and 3 from J, leaving 15 bases between them. Germline V gives CDR1 SGHTA, CDR2 FQGNSA. This CDR3 reads CASSLAGGLIYYEQYV. The CDR3 DNA is TGTGCCAGCAGCTTAGCGGGGGGTCTTATCTACTACGAGCAGTACGTC.

In DNA form, the CDR3 reads TGTGCCAGCAGCTCCCGCGGGGGTAGCGGGGGAACCCAAGAGACCCAGTACTTC. The encoded protein is CASSSRGGSGGTQETQYF. The rearrangement joins TRBV9 to TRBJ2-5; 9 bases line up with TRBD2. This CDR3 comprises 18 residues. The J segment lost 1 base and the V segment lost 4 bases, leaving 14 bases of the junction unmatched. The V gene's germline CDR1 is SGDLS and CDR2 YYNGEE.

This chain connects TRBV27 to TRBJ1-2, with a weak D call TRBD1 (5 bases). V lost 5 bases and J lost 4, with 20 bases in between. CDR3 length: 16 amino acids. Germline V CDR1 and CDR2: MNHEY, SMNVEV (reference sequence). The CDR3 protein is CASSPTPPPRVYGYTF. DNA for the CDR3: TGTGCCAGCAGTCCCACGCCGCCGCCCAGGGTCTATGGCTACACCTTC.

This sequence joins TRBV9 and TRBJ2-3, with 8 bases aligning to TRBD2. J was trimmed by 3 bases and V by 4 bases; bases with no gene match: 19. Germline V gene lookup returns CDR1 SGDLS and CDR2 YYNGEE. CDR3 length: 19 amino acids. The CDR3 loop reads CASSPSGAGGRRVTDTQYF. The CDR3 DNA follows: TGTGCCAGCAGCCCCTCTGGTGCGGGGGGTCGTCGGGTGACAGATACGCAGTATTTT.

The chain is built from TRBV5-1 and TRBJ1-4; the D gene is possibly TRBD1 (6 bases). Germline CDR1 SGHRS, CDR2 YFSETQ. The CDR3 consists of 13 residues. V was shortened by 4 bases and J by 10 bases, with 14 bases between the two germline ends. In DNA, the CDR3 is TGCGCCAGCAGCAACGGACAGAGAAGAAAACTGTTTTTT. This codes for CASSNGQRRKLFF.

The rearrangement uses TRBV7-3 and TRBJ2-3, with TRBD1 as a possible D gene (7 bases). The ends were cut back, 2 bases at V and 6 bases at J, with 18 bases in the middle. This CDR3 comprises 16 residues. From germline, CDR1 is SGHTA and CDR2 FQGTGA. This chain's CDR3 is CASSLVSGGGQDTQYF. The CDR3 nucleotides are TGTGCCAGCAGCTTAGTATCAGGGGGAGGTCAGGATACGCAGTATTTT.

DNA of the CDR3: TGTGCCAGCAGCTTAGATTGGCGGGGGGAGAACACTGAAGCTTTCTTT. Translation gives CASSLDWRGENTEAFF. The chain couples TRBV13 to TRBJ1-1; possible D gene TRBD1, 5 bases. The germline V gene encodes CDR1 PRHDT and CDR2 FYEKMQ (reference sequence). Trimming left V 1 base short and J 1 base short, with 13 bases between. This CDR3 contains 16 residues.

The chain recombines TRBV10-2 with TRBJ1-2; D may be TRBD1 (5 bases). Looked up from germline, CDR1 is WSHSY and CDR2 is SAAADI. The CDR3 is 13 amino acids. V was trimmed by 6 bases and J by 4 bases, leaving 12 bases between them. CDR3 loop: CASSAGTAYGYTF. CDR3 DNA sequence: TGCGCCAGCAGCGCCGGGACTGCCTATGGCTACACCTTC.

The CDR3 protein is CASSQVQGGNQPQHF. CDR3 DNA sequence: TGTGCCAGCAGCCAAGTACAGGGCGGTAATCAGCCCCAGCATTTT. The chain employs TRBV4-2 and TRBJ1-5, with a weak D call TRBD1 (6 bases). Trimming took 1 base from V and 4 from J, leaving 11 bases between them. CDR1 LGHNA and CDR2 YNFKEQ come from the germline V gene. This CDR3 is 15 amino acids long.

The rearrangement uses TRBV4-3 and TRBJ1-1, with D perhaps TRBD1 (5 bases). The CDR3 is 15 amino acids. Trimming removed 0 bases at V and 3 bases at J, with 11 bases between. Germline CDR1 and CDR2: LGHNA and YSLEER. The CDR3 nucleotides read TGCGCCAGCAGCCAAGATGGCAGGGCATACACTGAAGCTTTCTTT. Encoded protein: CASSQDGRAYTEAFF.

V usage is TRBV4-2 and J usage is TRBJ1-2, with 7 bases aligning to TRBD1. Germline loops: CDR1 LGHNA, CDR2 YNFKEQ. This CDR3 is 14 amino acids long. Unmatched junction bases numbered 7, after V lost 5 bases and J lost 4 bases. The CDR3 DNA follows: TGTGCCAGCAGCTCGACAGGGAGACCCTATGGCTACACCTTC. Its translation: CASSSTGRPYGYTF.

This chain connects TRBV3-1 (or the pseudogene TRBV3-2) to TRBJ1-1; D is unresolved. Trimming stripped 0 bases from V and 1 base from J, with 6 bases between. Looked up from germline, CDR1 is LGHDT and CDR2 is YNNKEL (reference sequence). The CDR3 is made up of 14 amino acids. The CDR3 DNA is TGTGCCAGCAGCCAAGATCTAGGGAACACTGAAGCTTTCTTT. Translation: CASSQDLGNTEAFF.

Concerning this clone: The identical CDR3 is also encoded by other nucleotide sequences in the sample. J is TRBJ2-6 and V is TRBV7-6; TRBD1 matches at 7 bases. The germline CDR1 and CDR2 sequences are SGHVS and FNYEAQ. V lost 1 base, J lost 7 bases, and 4 bases stayed unmatched. The CDR3 consists of 15 residues. CDR3 sequence: CASSLEGAGANVLTF. DNA for the CDR3: TGTGCCAGCAGCTTAGAGGGGGCGGGCGCCAACGTCCTGACTTTC.

The chain combines TRBV4-3 with TRBJ2-7, with TRBD1 as a possible D gene (6 bases). The germline V gene encodes CDR1 LGHNA and CDR2 YSLEER. The CDR3 is made up of 13 amino acids. V lost 1 base and J lost 7, with 11 bases in between. This chain's CDR3 is CASSQVTRGEQYF. The CDR3 DNA follows: TGCGCCAGCAGCCAAGTCACCAGGGGAGAGCAGTACTTC.

The chain combines TRBV14 with TRBJ2-5, with a weak D call TRBD1 (6 bases). The CDR3 spans 17 residues. V was pared by 4 bases and J by 5 bases, with 23 bases between. CDR1 is SGHDN, CDR2 FVKESK, per germline. The CDR3 reads CASSPRTAGNVRETQYF. The DNA for the CDR3 is TGTGCCAGCAGCCCCAGGACAGCAGGAAACGTTCGGGAGACCCAGTACTTC.

The V gene is TRBV6-5, the J gene TRBJ2-3; TRBD1 is a possible D gene (8 bases). CDR3 length: 16 amino acids. With 4 bases removed from V and 0 bases from J, the gap between germline ends came to 14 bases. Looked up from germline, CDR1 is MNHEY and CDR2 is SVGAGI. This CDR3 is CASSSTGGASTDTQYF. CDR3 DNA: TGTGCCAGCAGTTCAACAGGGGGGGCTAGCACAGATACGCAGTATTTT.